Listed below are T cell receptor beta chains from one sample, sequenced in a study of beta chain features in type 1 diabetes. This table comes from immunoSEQ multiplex PCR, and its TCRdb copy is limited to in-frame clones, with some not included. The top ten clones hold approximately 0.99% of a sample with about 290,000 clones, around 7.3% of them seen once. Specimen: central memory CD4+ T cells from blood. The source is a young woman in good health. Each CDR3 is given with its conserved first and last residue. The order of the fields is J gene, V gene, clone size, D gene, CDR3 DNA, CDR3 protein. The D gene is left open where the match is weak. For some rows the clone size is stated as once, few or many, or as a class when expanded; others skip it.

TRBJ2-1 TRBV4-2 . TRBD2 TGTGCCAGCAGCCAAGTCGCATCGGTGGTCGGACTAGCGGGACTACGGGGGAATGAGCAGTTCTTC CASSQVASVVGLAGLRGNEQFF
TRBJ2-4 TRBV25-1 few . TGTGCCAGCAGTGCGCCGACAGGAGTCAAAAACATTCAGTACTTC CASSAPTGVKNIQYF
TRBJ1-6 TRBV2 . . TGTGCCAGCAGTGATCAGGCCGTCCACTTT CASSDQAVHF
TRBJ2-5 TRBV7-9 few . TGTGCCAGCAGCTTCCCTAGGGCTGGCGGAGATAAAGAGACCCAGTACTTC CASSFPRAGGDKETQYF
TRBJ1-2 TRBV28 few TRBD1 TGTGCCAGCAGTCAATCAAAACAGGGGATCTATGGCTACACCTTC CASSQSKQGIYGYTF
TRBJ2-6 TRBV5-1 few . TGCGCCAGCAGCTTAAAAGCCGGATCTGGGGCCAACGTCCTGACTTTC CASSLKAGSGANVLTF
TRBJ2-3 TRBV4-3 few TRBD1 TGCGCCAGCAGCCAGGAGGCAAGACAGGGGCTAGATACGCAGTATTTT CASSQEARQGLDTQYF
TRBJ2-1 TRBV7-2 . TRBD1 TGTGCCAGCAGCTCAGACAGGGCAACCTACAATGAGCAGTTCTTC CASSSDRATYNEQFF
TRBJ2-3 TRBV10-3 many TRBD2 TGTGCCACTAGCGGGAGTCATAGTACGCAGTATTTT CATSGSHSTQYF
TRBJ2-1 TRBV6-4 . TRBD2 TGTGCCAGCAGTGTCAACCCCGGGGGGGGCAATGAGCAGTTCTTC CASSVNPGGGNEQFF
TRBJ1-5 TRBV2 . . TGTGCCAGCAGCGGAAGCAATCAGCCCCAGCATTTT CASSGSNQPQHF